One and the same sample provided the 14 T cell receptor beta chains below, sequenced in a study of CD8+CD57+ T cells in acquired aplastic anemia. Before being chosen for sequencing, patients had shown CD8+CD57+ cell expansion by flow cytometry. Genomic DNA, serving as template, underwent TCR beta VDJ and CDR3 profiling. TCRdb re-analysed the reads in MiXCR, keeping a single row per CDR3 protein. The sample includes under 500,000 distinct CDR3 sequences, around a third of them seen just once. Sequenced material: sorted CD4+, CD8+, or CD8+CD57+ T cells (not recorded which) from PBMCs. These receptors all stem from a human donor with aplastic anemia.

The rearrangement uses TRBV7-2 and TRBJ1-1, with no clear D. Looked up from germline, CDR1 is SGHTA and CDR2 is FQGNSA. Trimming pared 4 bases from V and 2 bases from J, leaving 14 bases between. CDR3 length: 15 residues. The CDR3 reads CASSYVIDPNTEAFF. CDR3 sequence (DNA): TGTGCCAGCAGCTACGTAATCGACCCCAACACTGAAGCTTTCTTT.

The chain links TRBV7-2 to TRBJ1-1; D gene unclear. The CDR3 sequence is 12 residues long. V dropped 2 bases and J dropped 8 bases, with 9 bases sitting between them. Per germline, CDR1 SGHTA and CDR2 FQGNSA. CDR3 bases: TGTGCCAGCAGCTTATACACACAAGAAGCTTTCTTT. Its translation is CASSLYTQEAFF.

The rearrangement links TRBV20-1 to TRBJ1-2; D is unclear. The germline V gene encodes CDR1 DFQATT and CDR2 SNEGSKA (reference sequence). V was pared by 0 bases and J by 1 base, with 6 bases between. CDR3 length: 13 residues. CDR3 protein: CSARDSSNYGYTF. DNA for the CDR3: TGCAGTGCTAGAGATAGTAGTAACTATGGCTACACCTTC.

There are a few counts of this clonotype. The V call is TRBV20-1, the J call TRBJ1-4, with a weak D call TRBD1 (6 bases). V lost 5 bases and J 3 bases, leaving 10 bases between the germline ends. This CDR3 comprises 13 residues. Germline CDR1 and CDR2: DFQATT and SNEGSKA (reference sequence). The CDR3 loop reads CSARQVPNEKLFF. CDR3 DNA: TGCAGTGCTCGACAGGTTCCTAATGAAAAACTGTTTTTT.

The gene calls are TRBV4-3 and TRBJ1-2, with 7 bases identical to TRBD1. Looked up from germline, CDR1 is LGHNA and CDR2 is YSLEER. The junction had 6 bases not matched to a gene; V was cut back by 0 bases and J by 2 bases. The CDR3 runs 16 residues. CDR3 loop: CASSQEATGANYGYTF. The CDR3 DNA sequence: TGCGCCAGCAGCCAAGAAGCTACAGGGGCGAACTATGGCTACACCTTC.

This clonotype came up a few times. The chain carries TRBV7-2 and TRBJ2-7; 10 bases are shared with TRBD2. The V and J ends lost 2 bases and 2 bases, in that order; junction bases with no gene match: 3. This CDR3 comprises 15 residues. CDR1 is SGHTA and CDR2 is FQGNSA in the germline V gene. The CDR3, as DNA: TGTGCCAGCAGCTTATTGCTAGCGGGAGCCTACGAGCAGTACTTC. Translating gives CASSLLLAGAYEQYF.

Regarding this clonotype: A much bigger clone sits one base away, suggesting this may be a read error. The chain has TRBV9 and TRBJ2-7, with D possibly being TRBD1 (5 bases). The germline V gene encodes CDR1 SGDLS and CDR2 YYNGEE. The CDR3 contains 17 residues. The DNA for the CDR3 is TGTGCCCGCAGCGTAGGTCAGGGCGCGGTGTATTCCTACGAGCAGTACTTC. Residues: CARSVGQGAVYSYEQYF.

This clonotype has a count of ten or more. CDR3 sequence (DNA): TGCGCCAGCAGCTTGGGTGCCCTACAGGGATACGAGCAGTACTTC. Translating gives CASSLGALQGYEQYF. This chain connects TRBV5-1 to TRBJ2-7; possible D gene TRBD1, 6 bases. This CDR3 is built from 15 residues. The V end was cut by 0 bases, the J end by 4 bases, with 14 bases between. Germline V gene lookup returns CDR1 SGHRS and CDR2 YFSETQ.

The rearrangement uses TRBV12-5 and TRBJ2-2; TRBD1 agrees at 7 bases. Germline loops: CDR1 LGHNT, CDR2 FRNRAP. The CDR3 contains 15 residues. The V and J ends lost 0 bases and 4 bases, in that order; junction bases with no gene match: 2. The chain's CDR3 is CASGLVAGGTGELFF. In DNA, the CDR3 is TGTGCTAGTGGTTTGGTCGCAGGGGGCACCGGGGAGCTGTTTTTT.

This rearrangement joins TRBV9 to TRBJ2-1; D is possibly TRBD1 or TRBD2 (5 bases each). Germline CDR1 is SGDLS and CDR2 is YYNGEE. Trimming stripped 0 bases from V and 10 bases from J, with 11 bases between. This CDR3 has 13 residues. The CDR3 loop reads CASSVVGGSEQFF. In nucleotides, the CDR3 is TGTGCCAGCAGCGTAGTTGGGGGTTCGGAGCAGTTCTTC. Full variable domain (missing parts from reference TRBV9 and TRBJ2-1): DSGVTQTPKHLITATGQRVTLRCSPRSGDLSVYWYQQSLDQGLQFLIQYYNGEERAKGNILERFSAQQFPDLHSELNLSSLELGDSALYFCASSVVGGSEQFFGPGTRLTVL.

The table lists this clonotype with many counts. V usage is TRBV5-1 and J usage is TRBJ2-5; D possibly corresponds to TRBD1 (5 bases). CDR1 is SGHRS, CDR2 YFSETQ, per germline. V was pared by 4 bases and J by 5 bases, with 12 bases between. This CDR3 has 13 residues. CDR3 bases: TGCGCCAGCAGCGCAGGGTACCCGGAGACCCAGTACTTC. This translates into CASSAGYPETQYF.

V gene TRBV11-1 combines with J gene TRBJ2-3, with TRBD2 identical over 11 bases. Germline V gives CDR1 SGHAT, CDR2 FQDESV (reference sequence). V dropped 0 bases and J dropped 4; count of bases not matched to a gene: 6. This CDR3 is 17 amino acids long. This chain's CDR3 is CASSLARLAGRADTQYF. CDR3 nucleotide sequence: TGTGCCAGCAGCTTAGCGCGACTAGCGGGAAGGGCAGATACGCAGTATTTT.

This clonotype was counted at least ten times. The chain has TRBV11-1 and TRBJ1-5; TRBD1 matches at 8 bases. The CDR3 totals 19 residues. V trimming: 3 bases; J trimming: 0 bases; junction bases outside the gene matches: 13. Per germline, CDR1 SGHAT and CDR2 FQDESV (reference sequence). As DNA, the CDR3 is TGTGCCAGCAGCTTTTGTCGGACAGGGATCCGAGATAGCAATCAGCCCCAGCATTTT. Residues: CASSFCRTGIRDSNQPQHF.

CDR3 loop: CAISDGQGVSIPNQPQHF. In DNA, the CDR3 is TGTGCCATCAGTGACGGACAGGGGGTTTCTATCCCCAATCAGCCCCAGCATTTT. This chain links TRBV10-3 with TRBJ1-5, with 10 bases that match TRBD1. The CDR3 spans 18 residues. Unmatched junction bases numbered 11, after V lost 3 bases and J lost 3 bases. Germline CDR1 and CDR2: ENHRY and SYGVKD.